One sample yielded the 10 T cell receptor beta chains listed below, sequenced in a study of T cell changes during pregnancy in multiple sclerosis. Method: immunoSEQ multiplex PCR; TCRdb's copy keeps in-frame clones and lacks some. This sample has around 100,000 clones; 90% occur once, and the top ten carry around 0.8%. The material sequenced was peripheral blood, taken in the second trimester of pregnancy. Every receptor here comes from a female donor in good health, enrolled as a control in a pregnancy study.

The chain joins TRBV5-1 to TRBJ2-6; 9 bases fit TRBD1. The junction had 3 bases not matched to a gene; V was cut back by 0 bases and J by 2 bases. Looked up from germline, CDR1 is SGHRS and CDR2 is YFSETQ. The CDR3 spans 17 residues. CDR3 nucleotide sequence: TGCGCCAGCAGCTTGGAGGGGACAGGGCCTGGGGCCAACGTCCTGACTTTC. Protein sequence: CASSLEGTGPGANVLTF.

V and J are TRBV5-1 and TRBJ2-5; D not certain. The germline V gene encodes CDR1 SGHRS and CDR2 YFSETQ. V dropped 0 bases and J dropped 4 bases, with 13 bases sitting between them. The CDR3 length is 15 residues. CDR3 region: CASSLGEPVGETQYF. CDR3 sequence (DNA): TGCGCCAGCAGCTTGGGTGAACCGGTCGGAGAGACCCAGTACTTC.

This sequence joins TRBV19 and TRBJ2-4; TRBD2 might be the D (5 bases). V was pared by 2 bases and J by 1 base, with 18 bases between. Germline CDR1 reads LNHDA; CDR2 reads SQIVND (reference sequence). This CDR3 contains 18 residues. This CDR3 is CASSIMGFTGIAKNIQYF. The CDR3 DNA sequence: TGTGCCAGTAGTATAATGGGGTTCACCGGGATCGCCAAAAACATTCAGTACTTC.

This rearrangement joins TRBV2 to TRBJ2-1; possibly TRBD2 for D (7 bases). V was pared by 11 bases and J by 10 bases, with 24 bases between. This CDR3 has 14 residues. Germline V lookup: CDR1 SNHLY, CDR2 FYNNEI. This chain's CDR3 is CASTGEGVLREQFF. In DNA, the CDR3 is TGTGCCTCCACGGGGGAGGGGGTTCTCAGGGAGCAGTTCTTC.

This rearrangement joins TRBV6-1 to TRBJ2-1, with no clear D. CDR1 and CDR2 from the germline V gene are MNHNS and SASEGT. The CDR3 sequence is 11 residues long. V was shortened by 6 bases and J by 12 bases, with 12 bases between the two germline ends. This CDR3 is CASRAASGQFF. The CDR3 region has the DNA TGTGCCAGCAGGGCTGCCAGTGGGCAGTTCTTC.

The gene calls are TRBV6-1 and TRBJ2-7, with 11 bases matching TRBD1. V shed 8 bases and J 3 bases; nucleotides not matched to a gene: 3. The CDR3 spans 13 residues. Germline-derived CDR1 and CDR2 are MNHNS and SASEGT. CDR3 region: CASDGTGGYEQYF. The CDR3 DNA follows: TGTGCCAGCGATGGGACAGGGGGCTACGAGCAGTACTTC.

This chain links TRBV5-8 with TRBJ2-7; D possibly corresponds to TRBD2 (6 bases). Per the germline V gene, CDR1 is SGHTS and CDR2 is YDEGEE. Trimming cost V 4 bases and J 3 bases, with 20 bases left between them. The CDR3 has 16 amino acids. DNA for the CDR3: TGTGCCAGCAGCGCGGGGCGGGCAGGGCTAGGCTACGAGCAGTACTTC. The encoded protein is CASSAGRAGLGYEQYF.

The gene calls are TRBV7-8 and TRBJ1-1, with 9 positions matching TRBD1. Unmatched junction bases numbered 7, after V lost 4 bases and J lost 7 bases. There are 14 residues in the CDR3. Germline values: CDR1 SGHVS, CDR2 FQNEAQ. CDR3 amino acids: CASSSRTGALEAFF. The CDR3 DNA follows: TGTGCCAGCAGCTCCCGGACAGGGGCGCTTGAAGCTTTCTTT.

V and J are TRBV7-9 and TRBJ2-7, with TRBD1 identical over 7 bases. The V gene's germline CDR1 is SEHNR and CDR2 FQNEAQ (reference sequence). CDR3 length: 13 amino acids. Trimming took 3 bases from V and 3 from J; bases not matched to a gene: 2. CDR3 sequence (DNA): TGTGCCAGCAGCTTGGGACAGTACTACGAGCAGTACTTC. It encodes CASSLGQYYEQYF.

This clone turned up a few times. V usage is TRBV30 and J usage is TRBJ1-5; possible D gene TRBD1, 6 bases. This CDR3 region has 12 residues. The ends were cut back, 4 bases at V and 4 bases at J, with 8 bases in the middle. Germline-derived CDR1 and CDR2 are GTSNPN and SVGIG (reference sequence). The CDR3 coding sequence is TGTGCCTGGACTACAGGGAATCAGCCCCAGCATTTT. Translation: CAWTTGNQPQHF.